This T cell receptor beta chain was sequenced in a study of T cell repertoires in cytomegalovirus infection. Study overall: Epitope selection comprised recently identified HLA-C-restricted CMV epitopes and well-studied HLA-B-restricted CMV epitopes.

This clonotype was counted only a few times. Its antigen is undetermined. MiXCR, run by TCRdb on the reads, gives a single entry per CDR3 protein. The sample records hundreds of thousands of distinct CDR3 sequences, roughly 36% being singletons. Study-wide findings and caveats: Ex vivo, HLA-C-restricted CMV-specific TCR beta clonotypes prevailed over the rest of the response.

The CDR3 covers 15 residues. V lost 3 bases to trimming and J lost 0 bases; unmatched junction nucleotides: 4. The V gene's germline CDR1 is SGHTA and CDR2 FQGNSA. The receptor's source is a human donor in good health (CMV status not recorded). Some clones in this sample may be carry-over from other donors' samples. This material consisted of cultured PBMCs, taken from culture after CMV antigen stimulation. V and J are TRBV7-2 and TRBJ2-5; 7 nucleotides align to TRBD2. As DNA, the CDR3 is TGTGCCAGCAGCTTTGCGGGGGTGAACCAAGAGACCCAGTACTTC. Encoded protein: CASSFAGVNQETQYF.